Included here is one T cell receptor (beta chain) sequence, with context. Indicated time point: newly diagnosed GD, antithyroid drugs for less than 3 months. The TCR library was made from RNA that had been extracted from PBMCs in TRIzol. Arm-PCR with iRepertoire HTBI primers amplified the CDR3 regions for these TCR beta libraries. TCRdb ran MiXCR on the multiplex PCR reads and lists one entry per CDR3 protein. Of about 430,000 distinct CDR3 sequences listed, roughly 15% are singletons. The entry originates in a study of regulatory T cells in long-lasting Graves disease. The CDR3 is made up of 17 amino acids. V was cut by 2 bases and J by 2 bases, with 20 bases left in between. CDR1 is SGHRS, CDR2 YFSETQ, per germline. These data also featured in a second study, about T cells in Graves' hyperthyroidism and ophthalmopathy. That paper states: Stable Graves' hyperthyroidism denoted no ophthalmopathy progression over 18 months.

This clonotype originated in a woman in her thirties or forties with Graves disease. This chain uses TRBV5-1 with TRBJ2-7; perhaps D is TRBD1 or TRBD2 (5 bases each). The source was peripheral blood mononuclear cells (PBMCs), collected at new diagnosis, from a patient treated with antithyroid drugs. The CDR3 loop reads CASSFSTREVGAYEQYF. The CDR3 DNA reads TGCGCCAGCAGCTTTTCAACGCGCGAGGTGGGGGCCTACGAGCAGTACTTC.